This T cell receptor beta chain emerged from a study of blood T cell repertoires in COVID-19. Looking at the study overall: Donors in the United States, Italy and Spain gave samples during acute or convalescent COVID-19. From T cells, B-cell-depleted T cells, or PBMCs came the material, which was cDNA or gDNA.

Original processing methods: Nucleated cell number was recorded as an estimate derived from reference gene primer amplification. Data came from immunoSEQ multiplex PCR; TCRdb stores just in-frame clones and leaves some out. V and J calls and clone size come straight from that table; D and trimming were deduced from the DNA. The sample records some 170,000 clones, more than 75% being singletons. Germline CDR1 reads MNHEY; CDR2 reads SVGEGT. The CDR3 is 14 amino acids. Germline trimming cut 6 bases from V and 9 bases from J; bases unmatched to any gene: 8. The V gene is TRBV6-2 or TRBV6-3, the J gene TRBJ1-5; TRBD1 aligns across 10 bases. Sequencing used peripheral blood. The TCR originated in a woman aged 50 to 60 with active or convalescent COVID-19. CDR3 nucleotides: TGTGCCAGCAGACCTGGACAGGGGGGGAGGCCCCAGCATTTT. Protein product: CASRPGQGGRPQHF.